Listed below are T cell receptor beta chains from one sample, sequenced in a study of T cell responses to AZD1222 COVID-19 vaccine. Sequenced by immunoSEQ multiplex PCR; TCRdb stores in-frame clones only, minus some. This sample has approximately 130,000 clones, with 92% found just once. The sample consisted of peripheral blood, taken 28 days after the second AZD1222 dose. The receptors stem from an adult who received the AZD1222 COVID-19 vaccine. The CDR3 runs from the conserved cysteine through the conserved F or W. The D gene is left open where the match is weak. Not all rows give a size; the values are once, few, many and, for expanded clones, a class.

D gene	CDR3 length	clone size	V gene	J gene	CDR3 DNA	CDR3 protein
-	13	-	TRBV7-3	TRBJ1-1	TGTGCCAGCAGCTTAAATGTAGCGGGGGAAGCTTTCTTT	CASSLNVAGEAFF
-	12	-	TRBV7-8	TRBJ2-5	TGTGCCAGCAGCTCCCCACAAGAGACCCAGTACTTC	CASSSPQETQYF
-	11	-	TRBV2	TRBJ2-3	TGTGCCAGCAGCGCCTTAGATACGCAGTATTTT	CASSALDTQYF
-	15	-	TRBV9	TRBJ1-1	TGTGCCAGCAGCGTAGGAGGACAGTGGGGGTTAGGGGCTTTCTTT	CASSVGGQWGLGAFF
-	16	-	TRBV19	TRBJ2-2	TGTGCCAGTAGTACCCGGACAGCGCTGAACACCGGGGAGCTGTTTTTT	CASSTRTALNTGELFF
TRBD1	17	-	TRBV7-2	TRBJ2-5	TGTGCCAGCAGCTTAGAGTCCTGGGGACAGGTCCAAGAGACCCAGTACTTC	CASSLESWGQVQETQYF
-	14	-	TRBV3-1/TRBV3-2	TRBJ2-1	TGTGCCAGCAGCCAAGCTTCCAGGGGTGATGAGCAGTTCTTC	CASSQASRGDEQFF
-	11	-	TRBV18	TRBJ1-2	TGTGCCAGCTCACGGGGGGATGGCTACACCTTC	CASSRGDGYTF
-	15	-	TRBV7-9	TRBJ1-2	TGTGCCAGCAGCTTAGGACCCGGGTTCCTGGTTGGCTACACCTTC	CASSLGPGFLVGYTF
-	15	-	TRBV7-6	TRBJ2-7	TGTGCCAGCAGCTTAGTACCAGCCAACTCCTACGAGCAGTACTTC	CASSLVPANSYEQYF
-	13	-	TRBV27	TRBJ1-1	TGTGCCAGCAGTTTCTCGATGAACACTGAAGCTTTCTTT	CASSFSMNTEAFF
-	13	-	TRBV28	TRBJ2-5	TGTGCCAGCAGTCGAACTTGGGGGGAGACCCAGTACTTC	CASSRTWGETQYF
-	11	-	TRBV20-1	TRBJ1-1	TGCAGTGCTAGCGGCCGGACTGAAGCTTTCTTT	CSASGRTEAFF
TRBD2	14	-	TRBV10-3	TRBJ2-1	TGTGCCACCGGACTAGCGGGGGGCCAGGGGGAGCAGTTCTTC	CATGLAGGQGEQFF
-	15	-	TRBV7-3	TRBJ2-2	TGTGCCAGCAGCCCCGGAGGCAGGGTTCCCGGGGAGCTGTTTTTT	CASSPGGRVPGELFF
TRBD1	15	few	TRBV7-2	TRBJ1-4	TGTGCCAGCAGCCCGCGGACAGGGAAGAATGAAAAACTGTTTTTT	CASSPRTGKNEKLFF
-	13	-	TRBV29-1	TRBJ1-1	TGCAGCGGACGCAGCGGATCGGGCACTGAAGCTTTCTTT	CSGRSGSGTEAFF
-	15	-	TRBV5-4	TRBJ1-1	TGTGCCAGCAGCTTGGGAAGTGTTATGTACACTGAAGCTTTCTTT	CASSLGSVMYTEAFF
-	16	-	TRBV7-9	TRBJ1-1	TGTGCCAGCAGCTGGGGATACCGGGCCCGGGGGACTGAAGCTTTCTTT	CASSWGYRARGTEAFF
TRBD2	14	-	TRBV7-9	TRBJ2-5	TGTGCCAGCAGCTCACTAGCGGGACAAGAGACCCAGTACTTC	CASSSLAGQETQYF
-	13	-	TRBV11-3	TRBJ1-6	TGTGCCAGCAGCTTAGGTATCTCGGGCGCCCTCCACTTT	CASSLGISGALHF
-	14	once	TRBV19	TRBJ1-2	TGTGCCAGTAGCCCGGGGGGGCAGAACTATGGCTACACCTTC	CASSPGGQNYGYTF
TRBD1	13	-	TRBV29-1	TRBJ2-1	TGCAGCGTTACAGGGGTAACTTACAATGAGCAGTTCTTC	CSVTGVTYNEQFF
TRBD1	17	-	TRBV9	TRBJ2-7	TGTGCCAGCAGCGTAGGACCCCGGACAGGGGGTAACCACGAGCAGTACTTC	CASSVGPRTGGNHEQYF
-	15	-	TRBV14	TRBJ2-3	TGTGCCAGCAGCCAAGGTCTCTCGTCACCGGCTACGCAGTATTTT	CASSQGLSSPATQYF
-	12	-	TRBV2	TRBJ2-5	TGTGCCAGCGGGCAAGGTCGGCAGACCCAGTACTTC	CASGQGRQTQYF
-	17	-	TRBV4-2	TRBJ1-2	TGTGCCAGCAGCCAGACATTTGGGACTGGGGCGGCTAGAGGCTACACCTTC	CASSQTFGTGAARGYTF
TRBD1	14	-	TRBV6-4	TRBJ2-3	TGTGCCAGCAGCCTTCGACAGGGCGACGATACGCAGTATTTT	CASSLRQGDDTQYF
TRBD1	15	-	TRBV10-3	TRBJ1-4	TGTGCCATCAGCAAGGTTTACAGGGGGAGGGAAAAACTGTTTTTT	CAISKVYRGREKLFF
-	13	once	TRBV10-1	TRBJ1-1	TGCGCCAGCAGTGAGTGCGCTAAGGCGGAAGCTTTCTTT	CASSECAKAEAFF
-	15	-	TRBV7-9	TRBJ1-2	TGTGCCAGCAGCTTAAGCTCCAGGGATAACTATGGCTACACCTTC	CASSLSSRDNYGYTF
TRBD1	16	-	TRBV11-3	TRBJ1-1	TGTGCCAGCAGCCCCGGACAGGGGAGGATTGACACTGAAGCTTTCTTT	CASSPGQGRIDTEAFF
TRBD2	15	-	TRBV6-5	TRBJ2-3	TGTGCCAGCAGTCCGGGACTAGCGGGGTGGGATACGCAGTATTTT	CASSPGLAGWDTQYF